One sample yielded the 8 T cell receptor beta chains listed below, sequenced in a study of cytomegalovirus exposure and HLA in healthy donors. The primer mix had 60 Vbeta and 13 Jbeta primers. Clones were read by immunoSEQ multiplex PCR, and TCRdb kept only the in-frame ones, dropping some. Found here are around 150,000 clones; the top ten clones hold roughly 2%. Input material: PBMCs. The receptors derive from a man aged 25 to 45 in good health and CMV-seronegative.

V is TRBV5-1 and J is TRBJ2-2; 9 bases fit TRBD1. Germline loops: CDR1 SGHRS, CDR2 YFSETQ. CDR3 length equals 15 residues. Unmatched junction bases numbered 7, after V lost 3 bases and J lost 7 bases. DNA of the CDR3: TGCGCCAGCAGCTCCGGGACAGGGCCCATCGGGGAGCTGTTTTTT. This gives the protein CASSSGTGPIGELFF.

Notes on this clone: Germline is not matched at one junction end, which may reflect a read error. The chain couples TRBV6-1 to TRBJ2-7; unclear D gene. The CDR3 runs to 13 residues. CDR1 is MNHNS and CDR2 is SASEGT in the germline V gene. CDR3: CASIAPGSREKYF. CDR3 in DNA: TGTGCCAGCATAGCACCGGGTTCACGCGAGAAGTACTTC.

V gene TRBV10-1 combines with J gene TRBJ2-3; 10 bases align to TRBD2. The V gene's germline CDR1 is WNHNN and CDR2 SYGVQD (reference sequence). J lost 1 base, V lost 5 bases, and 6 bases had no gene match. The CDR3 spans 16 residues. Written as DNA, the CDR3 is TGCGCCAGCAGTCATCCTAGCGGGAGAGGCACAGATACGCAGTATTTT. It codes for CASSHPSGRGTDTQYF.

This sequence joins TRBV2 and TRBJ1-3; D unresolved. V lost 6 bases, J lost 4 bases, and 7 bases lay in between. This CDR3 has 12 residues. Per the germline V gene, CDR1 is SNHLY and CDR2 is FYNNEI. CDR3 DNA: TGTGCCAGCAGCGACAACGGAAACACCATATATTTT. Amino acid sequence: CASSDNGNTIYF.

V and J are TRBV12-5 and TRBJ2-7; 11 positions match TRBD2. V lost 5 bases, J lost 4 bases, and 16 bases stayed unmatched. Germline V gene data show CDR1 as LGHNT and CDR2 as FRNRAP. The CDR3 has 18 residues. DNA for the CDR3: TGTGCTAGTGGTCTAACTAGCGGGAGTGAGTTTGATCCATACGAGCAGTACTTC. It translates to CASGLTSGSEFDPYEQYF.

This chain links TRBV5-1 with TRBJ1-1; D unclear. This CDR3 comprises 14 residues. The germline V gene has CDR1 SGHRS and CDR2 YFSETQ. Deletions cut 1 base from V and 1 base from J, with 8 bases between. CDR3 amino acids: CASSLSSENTEAFF. The CDR3 DNA is TGCGCCAGCAGCTTGTCGAGCGAGAACACTGAAGCTTTCTTT.

The rearrangement uses TRBV5-1 and TRBJ2-7; TRBD1 matches at 9 bases. The germline V gene has CDR1 SGHRS and CDR2 YFSETQ. The V segment lost 4 bases and the J segment 3 bases; nucleotides outside the gene matches: 8. This CDR3 is 15 amino acids long. CDR3 nucleotide sequence: TGCGCCAGCAGCCTGGCCGGGACAGGGAACTACGAGCAGTACTTC. Its translation is CASSLAGTGNYEQYF.

V and J are TRBV11-2 and TRBJ1-1, with TRBD1 matching over 9 bases. Germline V gives CDR1 SGHAT, CDR2 FQNNGV. With 5 bases clipped from V and 0 bases from J, the junction kept 13 bases outside the gene matches. The CDR3 covers 18 residues. The chain's CDR3 is CASSPLDRGVYMNTEAFF. In nucleotides, the CDR3 is TGTGCCAGCAGCCCCCTCGACAGGGGGGTATATATGAACACTGAAGCTTTCTTT.